Listed below are T cell receptor beta chains from one sample, sequenced in a study of blood T cell repertoires in COVID-19. Clones were sequenced by immunoSEQ multiplex PCR, and TCRdb holds only the in-frame ones, with some missing. In the table there are 160,000 or so clones, more than 75% of which are singletons. Sample: PBMCs or T cells enriched from blood (not recorded which). The receptors derive from a woman aged 50 to 60 who had recovered from COVID-19. Each CDR3 is given with its conserved first and last residue. D genes are given only for firm matches. Only part of the rows carry a size: once, few, many, or a class if the clone is expanded.

>TRBJ2-7|TRBD1|.|TRBV29-1
TGCAGCGTGACCGGGACAGGGAAACTGGGGCAGTACTTC
CSVTGTGKLGQYF
>TRBJ1-2|TRBD1|.|TRBV6-2/TRBV6-3
TGTGCCAGCAGTTACTCCGGGACAGAATCCTACACCTTC
CASSYSGTESYTF
>TRBJ2-7|TRBD1|.|TRBV4-3
TGCGCCAGCAGCCAAGAATCAGGGGGCAGAAAGGCCTACGAGCAGTACTTC
CASSQESGGRKAYEQYF
>TRBJ2-3|.|.|TRBV29-1
TGCAGCGTTGGGGGGGGGCTCACAGATACGCAGTATTTT
CSVGGGLTDTQYF
>TRBJ2-3|TRBD2|once|TRBV2
TGTGCCAGCAGTACTAGCGGGGGGACCACGGATACGCAGTATTTT
CASSTSGGTTDTQYF
>TRBJ2-1|TRBD2|.|TRBV11-2
TGTGCCAGCAGCTTAGTCCTAGCGGTTGGCAATGAGCAGTTCTTC
CASSLVLAVGNEQFF
>TRBJ2-2|TRBD2|.|TRBV6-5
TGTGCCAGCAGTTACAGGTCTAGCGGGGGGGCCGGGGAGCTGTTTTTT
CASSYRSSGGAGELFF
>TRBJ1-1|TRBD1|once|TRBV6-2/TRBV6-3
TGTGCCAGCAGCCTCCTGACAGGGGCCGGGGGTACTGAAGCTTTCTTT
CASSLLTGAGGTEAFF
>TRBJ1-4|TRBD1|.|TRBV27
TGTGCCAGCAGTTTCATCCCCGGGACAGTTCGTGAAAAACTGTTTTTT
CASSFIPGTVREKLFF
>TRBJ2-3|.|few|TRBV21-1
TGTGCCAGCAGATTCGGGGGTGAACGCACAGATACGCAGTATTTT
CASRFGGERTDTQYF
>TRBJ2-7|TRBD1|once|TRBV7-2
TGTGCCAGCAGCTTACGGGACAGCAGCTACGAGCAGTACTTC
CASSLRDSSYEQYF
>TRBJ2-7|TRBD2|.|TRBV6-5
TGTGCCAGCAGTTACTCGCCTAGCGGGGTTGGCGAGCAGTACTTC
CASSYSPSGVGEQYF
>TRBJ2-3|TRBD1|.|TRBV7-3
TGTGCCAGCACCTGGGGGACAGGGGCAAATACGCAGTATTTT
CASTWGTGANTQYF
>TRBJ1-6|TRBD1|.|TRBV7-9
TGTGCCAGCAGCCGGGACAGTTCCTATAATTCACCCCTCCACTTT
CASSRDSSYNSPLHF
>TRBJ2-5|TRBD2|.|TRBV24-1
TGTGCCACCAGTGACTTTAGCGGGGGCCAAGAGACCCAGTACTTC
CATSDFSGGQETQYF
>TRBJ2-7|TRBD2|.|TRBV14
TGTGCCAGCAGCCAAGTGGGCGGGGGGAGCGAGCAGTACTTC
CASSQVGGGSEQYF
>TRBJ2-3|.|.|TRBV5-6
TGTGCCAGCAGCTTGTTTGGGGACATCACAGATACGCAGTATTTT
CASSLFGDITDTQYF
>TRBJ1-1|.|.|TRBV30
TGTGCCTGGAGTGGACAGAGACCCGAAGCTTTCTTT
CAWSGQRPEAFF
>TRBJ2-2|TRBD1|once|TRBV13
TGTGCCAGCAGCCGGACAGGGGGGAAGGGAACCGGGGAGCTGTTTTTT
CASSRTGGKGTGELFF
>TRBJ1-5|.|.|TRBV11-1
TGTGCCAGCAGCTCTAGGGGCGACAATCAGCCCCAGCATTTT
CASSSRGDNQPQHF
>TRBJ2-1|.|.|TRBV24-1
TGTGCCACCAGTGATCGGGTACAGGGACCCTACAATGAGCAGTTCTTC
CATSDRVQGPYNEQFF
>TRBJ2-5|.|.|TRBV5-5
TGTGCCAGCAGCTTGACCAGGACTTCTAGCGCCGTGGGGACCCAGTACTTC
CASSLTRTSSAVGTQYF
>TRBJ1-6|.|.|TRBV6-2/TRBV6-3
TGTGCCAGCACCCCCGGTGGCGTAAACTCAGGGCGATCACCCCTCCACTTT
CASTPGGVNSGRSPLHF
>TRBJ2-7|.|.|TRBV7-2
TGTGCCAGCAGCTCCCCCAGTTCTCCCTACGAGCAGTACTTC
CASSSPSSPYEQYF
>TRBJ1-3|.|.|TRBV7-8
TGTGCCAGCAGCTTTAACAGGGCTGGAAACACCATATATTTT
CASSFNRAGNTIYF
>TRBJ2-7|.|.|TRBV6-2/TRBV6-3
TGTGCCAGCAGTTACCCAGCGACTAGTGGGTACGAGCAGTACTTC
CASSYPATSGYEQYF
>TRBJ2-7|.|few|TRBV29-1
TGCAGCGTTGGGGATTCGAGGGGGGAGCAGTACTTC
CSVGDSRGEQYF
>TRBJ1-6|.|.|TRBV2
TGTGCCAGCAGTGATGGGAGAAGCTCCTATAATTCACCCCTCCACTTT
CASSDGRSSYNSPLHF
>TRBJ2-3|TRBD2|once|TRBV11-3
TGTGCCAGCAGCTCCAGCACCCGGGGGGGCCCTGGAGATACGCAGTATTTT
CASSSSTRGGPGDTQYF
>TRBJ1-1|.|.|TRBV19
TGTGCCAGTAGTATAGTGGCAGGGGCGAATACTGAAGCTTTCTTT
CASSIVAGANTEAFF
>TRBJ1-1|.|.|TRBV5-1
TGCGCCAGCAGCTTGGTGGCGAACACTGAAGCTTTCTTT
CASSLVANTEAFF
>TRBJ2-7|.|.|TRBV9
TGTGCCAGCAGCCTGGGGAGGGGGGGCCGATACGAGCAGTACTTC
CASSLGRGGRYEQYF
>TRBJ1-2|.|.|TRBV27
TGTGCCAGCAGTTTAAGCCCAGGAGGGAACTATGGCTACACCTTC
CASSLSPGGNYGYTF